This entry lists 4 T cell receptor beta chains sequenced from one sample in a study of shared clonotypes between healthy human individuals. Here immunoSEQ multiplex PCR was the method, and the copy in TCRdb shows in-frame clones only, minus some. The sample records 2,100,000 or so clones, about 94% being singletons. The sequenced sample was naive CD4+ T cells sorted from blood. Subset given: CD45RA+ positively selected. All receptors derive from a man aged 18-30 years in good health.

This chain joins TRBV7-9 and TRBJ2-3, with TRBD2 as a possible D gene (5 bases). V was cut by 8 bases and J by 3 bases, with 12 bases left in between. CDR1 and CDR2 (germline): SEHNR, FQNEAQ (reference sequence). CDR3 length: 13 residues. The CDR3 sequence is CASGTGVTDTQYF. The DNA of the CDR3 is TGTGCCAGCGGTACCGGGGTGACAGATACGCAGTATTTT. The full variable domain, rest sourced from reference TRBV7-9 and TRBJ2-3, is DTGVSQNPRHKITKRGQNVTFRCDPISEHNRLYWYRQTLGQGPEFLTYFQNEAQLEKSRLLSDRFSAERPKGSFSTLEIQRTEQGDSAMYLCASGTGVTDTQYFGPGTRLTVL.

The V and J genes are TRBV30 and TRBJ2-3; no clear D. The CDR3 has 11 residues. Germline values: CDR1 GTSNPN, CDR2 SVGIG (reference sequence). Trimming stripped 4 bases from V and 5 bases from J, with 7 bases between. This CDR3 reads CAWMTVDTQYF. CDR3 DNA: TGTGCCTGGATGACCGTAGATACGCAGTATTTT.

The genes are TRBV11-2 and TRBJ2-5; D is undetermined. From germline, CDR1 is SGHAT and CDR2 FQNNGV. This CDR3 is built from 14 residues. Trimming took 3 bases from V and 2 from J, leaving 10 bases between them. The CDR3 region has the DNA TGTGCCAGCAGCTTCGGAGCGCAACAAGAGACCCAGTACTTC. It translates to CASSFGAQQETQYF.

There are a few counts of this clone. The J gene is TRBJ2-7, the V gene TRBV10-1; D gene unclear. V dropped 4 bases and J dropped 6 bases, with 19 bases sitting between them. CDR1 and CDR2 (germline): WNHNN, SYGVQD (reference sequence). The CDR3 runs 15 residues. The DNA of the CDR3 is TGCGCCAGCAGTGGGGCCGAGAATCCTTTTTTCGAGCAGTACTTC. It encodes CASSGAENPFFEQYF.